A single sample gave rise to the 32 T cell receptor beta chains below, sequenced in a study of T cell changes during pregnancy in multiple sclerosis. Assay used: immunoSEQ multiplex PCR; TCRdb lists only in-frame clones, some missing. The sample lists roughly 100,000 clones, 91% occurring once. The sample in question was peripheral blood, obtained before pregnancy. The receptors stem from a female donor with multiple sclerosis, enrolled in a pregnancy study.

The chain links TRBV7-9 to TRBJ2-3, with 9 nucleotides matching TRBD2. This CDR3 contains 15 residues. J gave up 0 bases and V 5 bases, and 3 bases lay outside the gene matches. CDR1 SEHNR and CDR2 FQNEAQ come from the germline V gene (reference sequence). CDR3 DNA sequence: TGTGCCAGCAGCCCAAGCGGGGGGAGCACAGATACGCAGTATTTT. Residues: CASSPSGGSTDTQYF.

CDR3 nucleotides: TGTGCCAGCATACAGGGAAACTCCTACGAGCAGTACTTC. It codes for CASIQGNSYEQYF. The rearrangement joins TRBV2 to TRBJ2-7; D may be TRBD1 (6 bases). The CDR3 loop spans 13 amino acids. V gave up 7 bases and J gave up 0 bases, with 10 bases separating them. Germline-derived CDR1 and CDR2 are SNHLY and FYNNEI.

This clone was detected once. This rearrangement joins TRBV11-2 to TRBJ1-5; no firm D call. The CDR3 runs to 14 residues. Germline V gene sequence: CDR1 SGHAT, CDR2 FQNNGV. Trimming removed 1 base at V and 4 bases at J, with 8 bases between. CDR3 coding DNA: TGTGCCAGCAGCTTAGGCGGCCGAAATCAGCCCCAGCATTTT. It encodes CASSLGGRNQPQHF.

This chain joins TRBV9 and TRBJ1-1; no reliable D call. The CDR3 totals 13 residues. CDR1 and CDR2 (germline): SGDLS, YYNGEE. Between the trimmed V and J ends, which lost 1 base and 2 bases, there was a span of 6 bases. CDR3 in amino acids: CASSVTLNTEAFF. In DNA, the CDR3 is TGTGCCAGCAGCGTAACCCTAAACACTGAAGCTTTCTTT.

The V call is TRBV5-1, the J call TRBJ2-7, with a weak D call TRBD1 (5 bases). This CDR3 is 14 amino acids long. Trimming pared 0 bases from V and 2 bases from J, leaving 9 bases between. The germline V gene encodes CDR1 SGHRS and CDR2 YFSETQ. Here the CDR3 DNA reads TGCGCCAGCAGCTTGGTGACAGCCCCCTACGAGCAGTACTTC. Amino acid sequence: CASSLVTAPYEQYF.

CDR3 loop: CASSTRGGTGANVLTF. CDR3 sequence (DNA): TGTGCCAGCTCTACTCGGGGGGGGACTGGGGCCAACGTCCTGACTTTC. The rearrangement joins TRBV18 to TRBJ2-6; 8 positions agree with TRBD2. CDR3 size: 16 residues. J lost 2 bases, V lost 6 bases, and 6 bases had no gene match. Germline CDR1 and CDR2: KGHSH and LQKENI.

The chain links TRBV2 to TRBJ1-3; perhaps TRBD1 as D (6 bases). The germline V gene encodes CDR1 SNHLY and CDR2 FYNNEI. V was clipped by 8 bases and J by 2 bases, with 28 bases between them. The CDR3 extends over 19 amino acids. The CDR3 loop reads CASGIPGRGRGLAGNTIYF. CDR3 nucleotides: TGTGCCAGCGGTATCCCGGGCAGGGGAAGAGGTTTGGCTGGAAACACCATATATTTT.

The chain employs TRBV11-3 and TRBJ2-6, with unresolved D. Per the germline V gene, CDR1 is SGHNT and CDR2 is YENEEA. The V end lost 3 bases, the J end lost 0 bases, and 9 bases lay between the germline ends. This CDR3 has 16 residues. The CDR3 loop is CASSLGFFSGANVLTF. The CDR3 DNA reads TGTGCCAGCAGCTTGGGCTTTTTCTCTGGGGCCAACGTCCTGACTTTC.

Written as DNA, the CDR3 is TGTGCCAGCAGCGCGGGGGACAATCAGCCCCAGCATTTT. The encoded protein is CASSAGDNQPQHF. The chain links TRBV5-6 to TRBJ1-5; a possible D gene is TRBD1 (5 bases). The CDR3 consists of 13 residues. CDR1 SGHDT and CDR2 YYEEEE come from the germline V gene. V lost 4 bases, J lost 3 bases, and 8 bases lay in between.

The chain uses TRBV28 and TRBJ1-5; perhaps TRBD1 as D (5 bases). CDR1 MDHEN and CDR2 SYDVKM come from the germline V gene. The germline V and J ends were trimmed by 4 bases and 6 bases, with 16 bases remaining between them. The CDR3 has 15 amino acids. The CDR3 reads CASSSRGGLSQPQHF. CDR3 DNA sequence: TGTGCCAGCAGTTCCCGCGGGGGATTGAGTCAGCCCCAGCATTTT.

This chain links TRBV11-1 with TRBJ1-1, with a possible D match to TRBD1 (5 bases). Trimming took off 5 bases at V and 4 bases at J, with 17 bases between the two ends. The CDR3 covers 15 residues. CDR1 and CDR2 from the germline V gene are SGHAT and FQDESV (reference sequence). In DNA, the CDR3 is TGTGCCAGCAGCCTCCCCCCTGGGGCACCCACTGAAGCTTTCTTT. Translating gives CASSLPPGAPTEAFF.

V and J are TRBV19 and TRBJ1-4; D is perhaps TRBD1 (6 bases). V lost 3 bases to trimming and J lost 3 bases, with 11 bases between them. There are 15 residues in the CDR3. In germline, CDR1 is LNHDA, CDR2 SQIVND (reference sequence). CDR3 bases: TGTGCCAGTAGTATCGCCAGGGGACCTAATGAAAAACTGTTTTTT. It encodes CASSIARGPNEKLFF.

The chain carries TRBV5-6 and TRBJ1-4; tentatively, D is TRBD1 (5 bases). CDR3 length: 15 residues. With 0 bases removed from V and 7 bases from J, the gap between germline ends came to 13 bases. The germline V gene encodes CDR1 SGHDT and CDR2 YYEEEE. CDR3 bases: TGTGCCAGCAGCTTGGCAGCGCAGGGCGTTGAAAAACTGTTTTTT. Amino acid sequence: CASSLAAQGVEKLFF.

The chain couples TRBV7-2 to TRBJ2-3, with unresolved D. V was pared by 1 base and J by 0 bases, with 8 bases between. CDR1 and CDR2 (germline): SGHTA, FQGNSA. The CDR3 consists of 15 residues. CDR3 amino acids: CASSLGESSTDTQYF. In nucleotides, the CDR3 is TGTGCCAGCAGCTTAGGAGAATCTAGCACAGATACGCAGTATTTT.

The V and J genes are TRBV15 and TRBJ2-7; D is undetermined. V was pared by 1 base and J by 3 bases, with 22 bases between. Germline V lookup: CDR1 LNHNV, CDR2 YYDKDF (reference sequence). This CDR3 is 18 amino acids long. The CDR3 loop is CATSRVRWAEQSIYEQYF. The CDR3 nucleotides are TGTGCCACCAGCAGAGTTAGGTGGGCAGAGCAAAGTATCTACGAGCAGTACTTC.

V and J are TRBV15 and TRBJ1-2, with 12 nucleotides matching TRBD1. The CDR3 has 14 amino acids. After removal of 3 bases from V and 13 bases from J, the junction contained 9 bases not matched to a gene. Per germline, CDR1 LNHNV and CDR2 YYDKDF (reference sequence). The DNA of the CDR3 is TGTGCCACCAGCAGCGTCGGGACAGGGGGCTCATTCACCTTC. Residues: CATSSVGTGGSFTF.

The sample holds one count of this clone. For the CDR3, the DNA is TGTGCCAGCAGTGAAACGGGGGGCCACAATCAGCCCCAGCATTTT. Translated, it gives CASSETGGHNQPQHF. The chain links TRBV6-1 to TRBJ1-5; the D gene is possibly TRBD1 (6 bases). Trimming removed 2 bases at V and 3 bases at J, with 11 bases between. The germline V gene encodes CDR1 MNHNS and CDR2 SASEGT. CDR3 length: 15 residues.

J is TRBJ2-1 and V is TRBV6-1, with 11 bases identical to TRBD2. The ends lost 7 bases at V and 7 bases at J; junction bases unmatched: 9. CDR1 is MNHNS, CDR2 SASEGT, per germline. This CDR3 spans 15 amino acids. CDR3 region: CASILPTSGVNEQFF. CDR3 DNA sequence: TGTGCCAGCATCCTGCCGACTAGCGGGGTGAATGAGCAGTTCTTC.

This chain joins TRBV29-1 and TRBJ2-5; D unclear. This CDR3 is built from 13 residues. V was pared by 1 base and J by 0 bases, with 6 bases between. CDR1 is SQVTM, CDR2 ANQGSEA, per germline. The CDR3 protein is CSVEVENQETQYF. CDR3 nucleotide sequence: TGCAGCGTTGAAGTGGAGAACCAAGAGACCCAGTACTTC. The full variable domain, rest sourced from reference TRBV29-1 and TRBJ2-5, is SAVISQKPSRDICQRGTSLTIQCQVDSQVTMMFWYRQQPGQSLTLIATANQGSEATYESGFVIDKFPISRPNLTFSTLTVSNMSPEDSSIYLCSVEVENQETQYFGPGTRLLVL.

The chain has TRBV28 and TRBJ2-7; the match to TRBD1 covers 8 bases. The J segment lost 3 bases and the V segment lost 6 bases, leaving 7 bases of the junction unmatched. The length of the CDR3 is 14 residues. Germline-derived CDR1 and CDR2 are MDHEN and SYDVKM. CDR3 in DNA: TGTGCCAGCAGCCTCAGGGGGCTAAACTACGAGCAGTACTTC. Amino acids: CASSLRGLNYEQYF.

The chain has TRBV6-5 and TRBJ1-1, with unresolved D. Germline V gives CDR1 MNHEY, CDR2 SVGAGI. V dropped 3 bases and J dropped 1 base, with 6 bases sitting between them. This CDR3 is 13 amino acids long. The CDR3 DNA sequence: TGTGCCAGCAGTTATACAAAGAACACTGAAGCTTTCTTT. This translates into CASSYTKNTEAFF.

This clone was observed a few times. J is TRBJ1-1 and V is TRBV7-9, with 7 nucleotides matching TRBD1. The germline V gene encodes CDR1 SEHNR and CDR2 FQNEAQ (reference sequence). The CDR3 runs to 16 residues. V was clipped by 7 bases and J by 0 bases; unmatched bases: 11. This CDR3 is CASTPTGVPLNTEAFF. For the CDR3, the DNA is TGTGCCAGCACCCCAACAGGGGTTCCCCTGAACACTGAAGCTTTCTTT.

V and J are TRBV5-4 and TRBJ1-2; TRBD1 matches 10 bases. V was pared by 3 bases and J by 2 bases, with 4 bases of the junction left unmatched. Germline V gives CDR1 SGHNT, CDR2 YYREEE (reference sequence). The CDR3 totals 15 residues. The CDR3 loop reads CASSSGQGLNYGYTF. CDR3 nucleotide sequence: TGTGCCAGCAGCTCGGGACAGGGGTTAAACTATGGCTACACCTTC.

CDR3 in DNA: TGTGCCAGCAGCCACGAGGGACAGATTAATGAAAAACTGTTTTTT. It codes for CASSHEGQINEKLFF. The chain carries TRBV7-6 and TRBJ1-4; the match to TRBD1 covers 7 bases. The CDR3 spans 15 residues. V was pared by 5 bases and J by 4 bases, with 7 bases of the junction left unmatched. Germline CDR1 and CDR2: SGHVS and FNYEAQ.

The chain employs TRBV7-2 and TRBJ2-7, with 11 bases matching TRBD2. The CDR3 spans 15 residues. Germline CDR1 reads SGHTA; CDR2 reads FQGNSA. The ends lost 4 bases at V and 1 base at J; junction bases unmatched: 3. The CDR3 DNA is TGTGCCAGCAGCTATGGACTAGCGGGTTCCTACGAGCAGTACTTC. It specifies CASSYGLAGSYEQYF.

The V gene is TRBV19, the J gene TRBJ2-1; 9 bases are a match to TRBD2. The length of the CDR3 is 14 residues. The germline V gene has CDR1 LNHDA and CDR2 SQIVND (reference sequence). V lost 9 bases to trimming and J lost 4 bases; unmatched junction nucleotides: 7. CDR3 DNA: TGTGCCAGCAGGCCGGGACTAGCTTACAATGAGCAGTTCTTC. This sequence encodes CASRPGLAYNEQFF.

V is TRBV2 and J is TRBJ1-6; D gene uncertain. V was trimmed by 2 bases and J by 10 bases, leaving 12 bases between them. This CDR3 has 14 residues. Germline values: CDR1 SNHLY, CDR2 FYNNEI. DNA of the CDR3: TGTGCCAGCAGTGAAAAAGGATTCGGGTCACCCCTCCACTTT. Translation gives CASSEKGFGSPLHF.

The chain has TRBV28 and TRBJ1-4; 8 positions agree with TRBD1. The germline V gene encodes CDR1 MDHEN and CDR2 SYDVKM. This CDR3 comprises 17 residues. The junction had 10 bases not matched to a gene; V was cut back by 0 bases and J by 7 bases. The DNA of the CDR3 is TGTGCCAGCAGTTTATGGGACAGGGAGGGTCGGGTTGAAAAACTGTTTTTT. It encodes CASSLWDREGRVEKLFF. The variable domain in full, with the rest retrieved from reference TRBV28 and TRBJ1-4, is DVKVTQSSRYLVKRTGEKVFLECVQDMDHENMFWYRQDPGLGLRLIYFSYDVKMKEKGDIPEGYSVSREKKERFSLILESASTNQTSMYLCASSLWDREGRVEKLFFGSGTQLSVL.

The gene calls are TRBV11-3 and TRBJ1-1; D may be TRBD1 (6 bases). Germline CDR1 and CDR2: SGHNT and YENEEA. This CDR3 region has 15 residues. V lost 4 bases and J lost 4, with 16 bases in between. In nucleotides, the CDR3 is TGTGCCAGCAGCTCACGGGGGGGGGCGGGCACTGAAGCTTTCTTT. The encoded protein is CASSSRGGAGTEAFF.

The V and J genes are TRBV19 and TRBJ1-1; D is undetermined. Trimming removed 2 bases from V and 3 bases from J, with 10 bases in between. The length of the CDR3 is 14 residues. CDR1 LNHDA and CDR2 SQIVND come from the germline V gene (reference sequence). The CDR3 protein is CASSIPRHHTEAFF. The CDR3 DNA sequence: TGTGCCAGTAGTATACCGCGGCACCACACTGAAGCTTTCTTT.

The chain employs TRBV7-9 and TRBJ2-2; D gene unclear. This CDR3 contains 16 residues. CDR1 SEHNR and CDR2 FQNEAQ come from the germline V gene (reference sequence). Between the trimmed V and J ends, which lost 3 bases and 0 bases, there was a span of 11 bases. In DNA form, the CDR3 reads TGTGCCAGCAGCTTCTCAATTGGGCCGAACACCGGGGAGCTGTTTTTT. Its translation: CASSFSIGPNTGELFF.

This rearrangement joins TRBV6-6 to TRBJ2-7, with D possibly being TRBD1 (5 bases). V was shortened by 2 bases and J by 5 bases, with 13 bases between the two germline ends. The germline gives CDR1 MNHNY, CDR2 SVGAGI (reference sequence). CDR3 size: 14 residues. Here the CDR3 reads CASSYPLGPDEQYF. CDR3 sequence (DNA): TGTGCCAGCAGTTACCCCTTGGGGCCCGACGAGCAGTACTTC.